This T cell receptor beta chain was documented in a study of blood T cells in healthy people across ages. Study outcomes and limitations: It was held that diversity estimates obtained from one million T cells represented underestimates. A roughly linear fall in TCR beta diversity per million T cells was seen with increasing age.

For the second PCR, which ran for 7 to 11 cycles, a sample-barcoded 5' primer and a J-beta primer mix were used. A 12-random-nucleotide template-switch adaptor tagged each cDNA molecule. One entry per CDR3 protein results from TCRdb running MiXCR on the 5' RACE reads. The sample holds hundreds of thousands of distinct CDR3 sequences, roughly 50% seen once. A note on this clonotype: Its specificity is not known. At one boundary the junction diverges from the germline segment, which might be a read error.

Germline CDR1 and CDR2: SGHTA and FQGTGA. There are 13 residues in the CDR3. Sequenced input: blood. V and J are TRBV7-3 and TRBJ2-5, with TRBD1 matching over 8 bases. This sequence originates from a man aged 55 to 70 in good health. CDR3 in amino acids: CTSSFTGGETQYF. DNA for the CDR3: TGTACCAGCAGCTTCACAGGGGGAGAGACCCAGTACTTC. Full variable domain (missing parts from reference TRBV7-3 and TRBJ2-5): GAGVSQTPSNKVTEKGKYVELRCDPISGHTALYWYRQSLGQGPEFLIYFQGTGAADDSGLPNDRFFAVRPEGSVSTLKIQRTERGDSAVYLCTSSFTGGETQYFGPGTRLLVL.